Given below is one TCR beta chain in context. What it recognizes is unknown. TCRdb keeps only in-frame clones here, not all; method: immunoSEQ multiplex PCR. Of some 66,000 clones in the sample, around 89% are singletons; the top ten hold less than 0.65%. This sample is drawn from a study of OX40 agonist ivuxolimab in advanced cancers. Study-wide context: Patients were treated with intravenous ivuxolimab, dosed at 0.01 to 10 mg/kg and infused every 2 weeks. Eligibility admitted prior anti-PD-1, anti-PD-L1 or anti-CTLA-4 therapy; approximately 40% had some.

Study results and caveats: Dosing at 0.1 to 3.0 mg/kg was accompanied by clonal expansion of CD4+ and CD8+ blood T cells by week 6.

The CDR3 loop spans 14 amino acids. Trimming took 5 bases from V and 1 from J, leaving 8 bases between them. Germline loops: CDR1 SNHLY, CDR2 FYNNEI. The chain couples TRBV2 to TRBJ2-2; D may be TRBD1 (6 bases). This receptor was obtained from an adult with an advanced solid tumor such as melanoma, head and neck, liver or kidney cancer. Sequenced here: CD4+ or CD8+ T cells sorted from blood, sampled in a trial of the OX40 agonist ivuxolimab. Here the CDR3 DNA reads TGTGCCAGCAGTCGGACAGAGAACACCGGGGAGCTGTTTTTT. Protein sequence: CASSRTENTGELFF.